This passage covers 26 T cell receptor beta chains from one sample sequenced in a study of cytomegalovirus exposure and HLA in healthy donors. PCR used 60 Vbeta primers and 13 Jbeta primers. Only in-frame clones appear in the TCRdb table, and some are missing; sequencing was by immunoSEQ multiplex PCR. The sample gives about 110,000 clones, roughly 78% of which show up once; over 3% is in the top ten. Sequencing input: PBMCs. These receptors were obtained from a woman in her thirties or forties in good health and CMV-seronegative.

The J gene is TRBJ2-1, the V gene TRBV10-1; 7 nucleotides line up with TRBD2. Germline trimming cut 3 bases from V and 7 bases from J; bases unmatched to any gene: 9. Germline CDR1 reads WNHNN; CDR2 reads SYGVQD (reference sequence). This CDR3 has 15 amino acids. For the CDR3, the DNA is TGCGCCAGCAGTGACCCGGGGCGGGAGATGAATGAGCAGTTCTTC. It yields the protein CASSDPGREMNEQFF.

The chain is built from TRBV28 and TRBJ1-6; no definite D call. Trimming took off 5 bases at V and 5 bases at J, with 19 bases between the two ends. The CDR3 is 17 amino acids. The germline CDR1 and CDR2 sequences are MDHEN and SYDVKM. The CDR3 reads CASSPLPPGFNNSPLHF. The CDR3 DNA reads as TGTGCCAGCAGTCCCCTTCCCCCGGGATTCAATAATTCACCCCTCCACTTT.

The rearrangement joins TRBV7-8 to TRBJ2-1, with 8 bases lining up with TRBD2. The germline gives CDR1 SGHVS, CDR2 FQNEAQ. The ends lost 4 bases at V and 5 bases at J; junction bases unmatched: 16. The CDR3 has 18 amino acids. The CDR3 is CASSSALLGGGRDNEQFF. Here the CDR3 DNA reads TGTGCCAGCAGCTCTGCACTTCTCGGGGGGGGCCGGGACAATGAGCAGTTCTTC.

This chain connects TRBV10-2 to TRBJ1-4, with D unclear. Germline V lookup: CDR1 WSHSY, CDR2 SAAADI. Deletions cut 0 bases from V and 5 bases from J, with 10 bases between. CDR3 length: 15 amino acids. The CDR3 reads CASSESDGGNEKLFF. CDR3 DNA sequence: TGCGCCAGCAGTGAGTCGGACGGAGGAAATGAAAAACTGTTTTTT.

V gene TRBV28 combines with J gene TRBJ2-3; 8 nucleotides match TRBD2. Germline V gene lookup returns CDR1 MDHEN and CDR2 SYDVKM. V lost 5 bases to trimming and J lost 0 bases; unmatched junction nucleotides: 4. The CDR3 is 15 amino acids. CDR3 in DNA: TGTGCCAGCAGTACCCCGGGGGGGAGCACAGATACGCAGTATTTT. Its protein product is CASSTPGGSTDTQYF.

The DNA of the CDR3 is TGTGCCAGCAGTTTATTGCAGGGGGCGGGAGAGCAGTACTTC. It codes for CASSLLQGAGEQYF. V gene TRBV28 combines with J gene TRBJ2-7; 8 bases are shared with TRBD1. Unmatched junction bases numbered 6, after V lost 1 base and J lost 7 bases. The germline gives CDR1 MDHEN, CDR2 SYDVKM. The CDR3 has 14 amino acids.

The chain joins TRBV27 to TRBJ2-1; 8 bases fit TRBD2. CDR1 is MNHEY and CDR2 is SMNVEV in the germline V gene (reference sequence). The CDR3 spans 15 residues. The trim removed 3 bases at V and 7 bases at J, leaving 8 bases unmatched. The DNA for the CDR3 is TGTGCCAGCAGTTTTCGGGAGGGACGGGGGAATGAGCAGTTCTTC. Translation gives CASSFREGRGNEQFF.

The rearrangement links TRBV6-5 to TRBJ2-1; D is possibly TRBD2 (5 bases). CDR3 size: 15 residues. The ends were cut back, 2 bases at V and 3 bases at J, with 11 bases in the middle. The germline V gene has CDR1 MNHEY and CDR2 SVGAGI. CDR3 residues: CASSYGLAYYNEQFF. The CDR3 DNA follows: TGTGCCAGCAGTTACGGGCTAGCTTACTACAATGAGCAGTTCTTC.

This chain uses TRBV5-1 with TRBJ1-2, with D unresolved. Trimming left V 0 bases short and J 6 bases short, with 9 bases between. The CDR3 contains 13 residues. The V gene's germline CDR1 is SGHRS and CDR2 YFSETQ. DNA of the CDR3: TGCGCCAGCAGCTTGGCCGGAGGGAATGGCTACACCTTC. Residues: CASSLAGGNGYTF. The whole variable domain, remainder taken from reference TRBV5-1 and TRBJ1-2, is KAGVTQTPRYLIKTRGQQVTLSCSPISGHRSVSWYQQTPGQGLQFLFEYFSETQRNKGNFPGRFSGRQFSNSRSEMNVSTLELGDSALYLCASSLAGGNGYTFGSGTRLTVV.

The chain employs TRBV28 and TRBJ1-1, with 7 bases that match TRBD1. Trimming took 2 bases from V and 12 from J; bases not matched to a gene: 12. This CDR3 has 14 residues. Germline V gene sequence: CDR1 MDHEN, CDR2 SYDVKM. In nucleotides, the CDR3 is TGTGCCAGCAGTTTACGCTCGTCTCGGGACAGAACTTTCTTT. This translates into CASSLRSSRDRTFF.

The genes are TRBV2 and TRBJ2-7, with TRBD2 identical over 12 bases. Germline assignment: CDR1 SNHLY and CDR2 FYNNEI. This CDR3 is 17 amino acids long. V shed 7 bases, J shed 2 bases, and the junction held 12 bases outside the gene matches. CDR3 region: CASIAQGLAGPTYEQYF. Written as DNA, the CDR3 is TGTGCCAGCATAGCGCAGGGACTAGCGGGCCCGACCTACGAGCAGTACTTC.

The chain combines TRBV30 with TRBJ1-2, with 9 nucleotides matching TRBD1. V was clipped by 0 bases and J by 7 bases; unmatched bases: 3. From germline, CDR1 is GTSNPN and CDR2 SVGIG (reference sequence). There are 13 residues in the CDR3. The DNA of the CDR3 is TGTGCCTGGAGTGTGGGGACAGGGAGTGGCTACACCTTC. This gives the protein CAWSVGTGSGYTF.

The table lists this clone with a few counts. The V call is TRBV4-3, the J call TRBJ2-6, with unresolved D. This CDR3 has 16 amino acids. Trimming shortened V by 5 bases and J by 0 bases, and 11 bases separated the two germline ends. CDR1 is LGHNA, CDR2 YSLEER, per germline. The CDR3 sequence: CASSIQTGSGANVLTF. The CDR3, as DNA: TGCGCCAGCAGCATTCAAACCGGCTCTGGGGCCAACGTCCTGACTTTC.

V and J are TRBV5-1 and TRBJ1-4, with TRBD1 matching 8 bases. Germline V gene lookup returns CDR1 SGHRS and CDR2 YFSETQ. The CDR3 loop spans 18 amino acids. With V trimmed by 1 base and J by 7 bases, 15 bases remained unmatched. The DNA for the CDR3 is TGCGCCAGCAGCTTGTCCCAGGGGGCGAATATGTTAGGTGAAAAACTGTTTTTT. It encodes CASSLSQGANMLGEKLFF.

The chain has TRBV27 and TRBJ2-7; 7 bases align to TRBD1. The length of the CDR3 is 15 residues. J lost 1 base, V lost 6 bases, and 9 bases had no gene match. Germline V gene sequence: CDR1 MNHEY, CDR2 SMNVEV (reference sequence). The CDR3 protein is CASSKDRSRSYEQYF. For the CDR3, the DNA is TGTGCCAGCAGCAAGGACAGGTCCAGGTCCTACGAGCAGTACTTC.

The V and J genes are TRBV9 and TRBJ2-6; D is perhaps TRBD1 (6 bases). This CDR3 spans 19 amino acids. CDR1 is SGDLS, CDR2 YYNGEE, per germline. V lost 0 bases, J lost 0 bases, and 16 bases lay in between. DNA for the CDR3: TGTGCCAGCAGCGTAGAAAGGGGCAGGGGCCACTCTGGGGCCAACGTCCTGACTTTC. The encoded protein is CASSVERGRGHSGANVLTF. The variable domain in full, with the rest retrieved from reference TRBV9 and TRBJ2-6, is DSGVTQTPKHLITATGQRVTLRCSPRSGDLSVYWYQQSLDQGLQFLIQYYNGEERAKGNILERFSAQQFPDLHSELNLSSLELGDSALYFCASSVERGRGHSGANVLTFGAGSRLTVL.

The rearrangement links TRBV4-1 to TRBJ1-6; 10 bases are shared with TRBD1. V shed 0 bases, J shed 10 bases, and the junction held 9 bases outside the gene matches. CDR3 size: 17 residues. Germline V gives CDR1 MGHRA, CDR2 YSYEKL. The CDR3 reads CASSQDEFGQGGSPLHF. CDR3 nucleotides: TGCGCCAGCAGCCAAGATGAGTTCGGACAGGGGGGATCACCCCTCCACTTT.

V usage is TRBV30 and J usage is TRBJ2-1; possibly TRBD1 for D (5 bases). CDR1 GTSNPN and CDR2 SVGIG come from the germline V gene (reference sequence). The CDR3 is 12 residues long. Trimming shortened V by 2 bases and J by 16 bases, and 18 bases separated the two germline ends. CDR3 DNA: TGTGCCTGGAGTCCGCCAGGGCGAGACCTTTTCTTC. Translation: CAWSPPGRDLFF.

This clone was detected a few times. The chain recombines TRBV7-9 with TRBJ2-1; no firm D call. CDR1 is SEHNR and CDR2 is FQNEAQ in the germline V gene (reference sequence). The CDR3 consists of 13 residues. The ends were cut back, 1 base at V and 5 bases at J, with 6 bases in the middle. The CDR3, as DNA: TGTGCCAGCAGCTTAGATAGTCACAATGAGCAGTTCTTC. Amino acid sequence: CASSLDSHNEQFF. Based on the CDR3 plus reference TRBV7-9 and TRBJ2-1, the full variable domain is DTGVSQNPRHKITKRGQNVTFRCDPISEHNRLYWYRQTLGQGPEFLTYFQNEAQLEKSRLLSDRFSAERPKGSFSTLEIQRTEQGDSAMYLCASSLDSHNEQFFGPGTRLTVL.

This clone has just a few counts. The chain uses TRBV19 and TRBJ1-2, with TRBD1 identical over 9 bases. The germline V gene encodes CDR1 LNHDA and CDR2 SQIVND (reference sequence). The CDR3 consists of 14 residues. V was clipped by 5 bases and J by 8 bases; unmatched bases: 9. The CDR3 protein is CASSSRDREGGYTF. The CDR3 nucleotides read TGTGCCAGTAGTTCGAGGGACAGGGAAGGAGGCTACACCTTC.

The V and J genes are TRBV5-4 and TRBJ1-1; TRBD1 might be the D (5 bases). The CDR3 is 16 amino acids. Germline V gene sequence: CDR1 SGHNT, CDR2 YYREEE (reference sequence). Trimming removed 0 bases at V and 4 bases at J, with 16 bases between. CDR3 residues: CASSLEPERGRTEAFF. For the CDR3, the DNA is TGTGCCAGCAGCTTGGAACCTGAAAGGGGTCGCACTGAAGCTTTCTTT. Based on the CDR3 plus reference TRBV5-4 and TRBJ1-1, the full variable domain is ETGVTQSPTHLIKTRGQQVTLRCSSQSGHNTVSWYQQALGQGPQFIFQYYREEENGRGNFPPRFSGLQFPNYSSELNVNALELDDSALYLCASSLEPERGRTEAFFGQGTRLTVV.

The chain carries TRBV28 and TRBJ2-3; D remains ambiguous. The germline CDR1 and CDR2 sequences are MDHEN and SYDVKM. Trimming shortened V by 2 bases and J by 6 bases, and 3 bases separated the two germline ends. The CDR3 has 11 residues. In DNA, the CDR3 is TGTGCCAGCAGTTTAGCGGATACGCAGTATTTT. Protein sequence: CASSLADTQYF.

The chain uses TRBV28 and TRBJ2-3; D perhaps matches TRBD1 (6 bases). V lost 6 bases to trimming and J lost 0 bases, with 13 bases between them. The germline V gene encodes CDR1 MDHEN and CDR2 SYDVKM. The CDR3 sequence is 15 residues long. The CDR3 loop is CASREQGSSTDTQYF. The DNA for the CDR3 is TGTGCCAGCAGGGAACAGGGCTCTAGCACAGATACGCAGTATTTT.

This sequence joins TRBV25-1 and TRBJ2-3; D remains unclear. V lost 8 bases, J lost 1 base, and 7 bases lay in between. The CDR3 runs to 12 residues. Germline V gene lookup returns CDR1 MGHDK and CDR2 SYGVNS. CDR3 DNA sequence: TGTGCCAGCGCCGCGGGCACAGATACGCAGTATTTT. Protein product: CASAAGTDTQYF. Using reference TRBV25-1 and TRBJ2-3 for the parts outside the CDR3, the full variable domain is EADIYQTPRYLVIGTGKKITLECSQTMGHDKMYWYQQDPGMELHLIHYSYGVNSTEKGDLSSESTVSRIRTEHFPLTLESARPSHTSQYLCASAAGTDTQYFGPGTRLTVL.

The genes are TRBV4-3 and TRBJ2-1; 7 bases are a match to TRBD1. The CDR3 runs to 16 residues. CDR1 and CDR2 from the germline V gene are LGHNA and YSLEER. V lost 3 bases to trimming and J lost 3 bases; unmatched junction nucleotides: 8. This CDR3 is CASSQPPGTDYNEQFF. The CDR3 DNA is TGCGCCAGCAGCCAGCCACCCGGGACAGACTACAATGAGCAGTTCTTC.

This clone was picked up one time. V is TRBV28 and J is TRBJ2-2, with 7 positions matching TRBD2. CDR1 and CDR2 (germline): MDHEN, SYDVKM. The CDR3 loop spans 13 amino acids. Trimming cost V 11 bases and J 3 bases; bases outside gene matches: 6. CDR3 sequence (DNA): TGTGCCGGGGGTCGGGAGGACACCGGGGAGCTGTTTTTT. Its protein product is CAGGREDTGELFF.